Listed below are T cell receptor beta chains from one sample, sequenced in a study of T-cell reconstitution after alpha-beta-depleted transplantation in children. TCRdb fed the PCR reads into MiXCR, producing one record per CDR3 protein. This table holds 610,000 or so distinct CDR3 sequences, about a quarter found once. The sequencing here drew on PBMCs, taken before TCRalphabeta/CD19-depleted stem cell transplant. Source of these receptors: a boy younger than two with Wiskott-Aldrich syndrome, due to receive a stem cell transplant. CDR3s include the opening cysteine and the closing phenylalanine or tryptophan. The order of the fields is clone size, V gene, J gene, D gene, CDR3 protein, CDR3 DNA. The D gene is left open where the match is weak. Clone size appears in some rows only: once, few, many, or a class for an expanded clone.

-	TRBV27	TRBJ2-3	TRBD2	CASGSTLAGATDTQYF	TGTGCCAGCGGCTCTACTTTAGCGGGGGCCACAGATACGCAGTATTTT
-	TRBV7-9	TRBJ2-6	-	CASSLNLGQGANVLTF	TGTGCCAGCAGCCTCAACCTCGGACAGGGGGCCAACGTCCTGACTTTC
few	TRBV29-1	TRBJ2-4	TRBD1	CSGGTVGNIQYF	TGCAGCGGAGGGACAGTAGGGAACATTCAGTACTTC
-	TRBV7-9	TRBJ1-2	-	CASSLGIPGSSNYGYTF	TGTGCCAGCAGCTTAGGCATCCCGGGAAGCTCTAACTATGGCTACACCTTC
-	TRBV6-1	TRBJ2-7	TRBD1	CASSSIHRGCYEQYF	TGTGCCAGCAGCTCGATTCACAGGGGGTGCTACGAGCAGTACTTC
-	TRBV6-6	TRBJ2-4	-	CASSQLRVIQYF	TGTGCCAGCAGTCAGTTACGGGTCATTCAGTACTTC
-	TRBV27	TRBJ2-7	-	CASRNRVFEQYF	TGTGCCAGCAGAAACAGGGTTTTTGAGCAGTACTTC
-	TRBV7-9	TRBJ1-4	-	CASSFYRTERTNEKLFF	TGTGCCAGCAGCTTCTACCGGACCGAAAGAACTAATGAAAAACTGTTTTTT
-	TRBV11-2	TRBJ2-1	-	CASSLVEVGEQFF	TGTGCCAGCAGCTTAGTTGAGGTGGGTGAGCAGTTCTTC
-	TRBV20-1	TRBJ2-1	TRBD2	CSASALAGYNEQFF	TGCAGTGCTAGTGCACTAGCGGGATACAATGAGCAGTTCTTC